This TCR beta chain was sequenced during a study of cytomegalovirus exposure and HLA in healthy donors. Germline V gene sequence: CDR1 SEHNR, CDR2 FQNEAQ (reference sequence). Trimming removed 1 base from V and 7 bases from J, with 4 bases in between. The CDR3 length is 11 residues. In the case of this clone: Its antigen is as yet unknown.

Overall study results and limits: Reportedly, a later analysis found an Asian-associated ancestry cluster had fewer N-insertions than the approximately 600-donor mean. HLA alleles showed associations with around 15,000 TCR beta sequences in a later analysis, at a 0.05 false discovery rate. Sequencing likely caused a cluster of highly shared sequence variants.

PCR amplification relied on 60 Vbeta primers (plus 13 Jbeta primers). Only in-frame clones appear in the TCRdb table, and some are missing; sequencing was by immunoSEQ multiplex PCR. Altogether approximately 170,000 clones are present, roughly four fifths being singletons, with the ten largest covering about 1.6%. This chain connects TRBV7-9 to TRBJ1-2; no clear D gene. Sequencing used PBMCs. This receptor was taken from a man in his forties in good health and CMV-seronegative. The CDR3 protein is CASSLESGYTF. CDR3 coding DNA: TGTGCCAGCAGCTTAGAGAGTGGCTACACCTTC.